Shown below are 24 T cell receptor beta chains from a single sample sequenced in a study of PD-L1 blockade in urothelial cancer. Generated by immunoSEQ multiplex PCR, the TCRdb table keeps only in-frame clones and is missing some. Here the sample spans about 55,000 clones, around 74% being singletons. Time point reported: pretreatment peripheral blood. The sample in question was PBMCs, obtained around atezolizumab (anti-PD-L1) treatment. Source of these receptors: a man aged 70-80 years with urothelial cancer.

V and J are TRBV7-8 and TRBJ1-6, with unresolved D. V was clipped by 1 base and J by 7 bases, with 5 bases between them. The CDR3 sequence is 13 residues long. Looked up from germline, CDR1 is SGHVS and CDR2 is FQNEAQ. CDR3: CASSLGVNSPLHF. DNA for the CDR3: TGTGCCAGCAGCTTAGGAGTAAATTCACCCCTCCACTTT.

This clone was seen once. This chain connects TRBV7-8 to TRBJ2-7; a weak D match, TRBD2 (6 bases). V was shortened by 1 base and J by 3 bases, with 16 bases between the two germline ends. Germline loops: CDR1 SGHVS, CDR2 FQNEAQ. CDR3 length: 16 residues. CDR3 residues: CASSLGPRGGGYEQYF. CDR3 bases: TGTGCCAGCAGCTTAGGCCCCCGGGGAGGAGGCTACGAGCAGTACTTC.

The rearrangement links TRBV18 to TRBJ2-1; 10 bases are a match to TRBD1. The trim removed 3 bases at V and 9 bases at J, leaving 8 bases unmatched. This CDR3 comprises 15 residues. Germline V gives CDR1 KGHSH, CDR2 LQKENI. In DNA form, the CDR3 reads TGTGCCAGCTCACCTCCGGGACAGGGGTTTCGTGAGCAGTTCTTC. Translation: CASSPPGQGFREQFF.

V usage is TRBV4-1 and J usage is TRBJ2-5, with a tentative D call TRBD2 (6 bases). V lost 1 base and J 2 bases, leaving 11 bases between the germline ends. The CDR3 consists of 15 residues. CDR1 and CDR2 (germline): MGHRA, YSYEKL. In DNA, the CDR3 is TGCGCCAGCAGCCAAGGAACAGGAGGGCAAGAGACCCAGTACTTC. Translation: CASSQGTGGQETQYF.

This clone appeared a few times. The V call is TRBV2, the J call TRBJ1-3; D gene ambiguous. Germline CDR1 reads SNHLY; CDR2 reads FYNNEI. The CDR3 runs 14 residues. V gave up 5 bases and J gave up 0 bases, with 8 bases separating them. In DNA, the CDR3 is TGTGCCAGCAGTTTAACAGTCTCTGGAAACACCATATATTTT. This translates into CASSLTVSGNTIYF.

The genes are TRBV11-3 and TRBJ2-7; possibly TRBD2 for D (5 bases). The V end was cut by 5 bases, the J end by 3 bases, with 17 bases between. The length of the CDR3 is 15 residues. CDR1 and CDR2 from the germline V gene are SGHNT and YENEEA. The CDR3 coding sequence is TGTGCCAGCAGCCCTGGACTCCCTTTATTCTACGAGCAGTACTTC. It yields the protein CASSPGLPLFYEQYF.

V usage is TRBV19 and J usage is TRBJ1-3, with 8 bases lining up with TRBD1. This CDR3 comprises 17 residues. Germline loops: CDR1 LNHDA, CDR2 SQIVND (reference sequence). V lost 4 bases to trimming and J lost 4 bases; unmatched junction nucleotides: 12. The chain's CDR3 is CASSTSGQGSYGNTIYF. In DNA form, the CDR3 reads TGTGCCAGTAGTACAAGTGGACAGGGATCGTACGGAAACACCATATATTTT.

The chain uses TRBV11-2 and TRBJ2-1; D not certain. The CDR3 covers 15 residues. Germline loops: CDR1 SGHAT, CDR2 FQNNGV. The V end was cut by 0 bases, the J end by 7 bases, with 13 bases between. DNA of the CDR3: TGTGCCAGCAGCTTAGACGGGTCCCGTTCGAATGAGCAGTTCTTC. This translates into CASSLDGSRSNEQFF.

For this clone: It is unclear where the CDR3 begins or ends on the DNA, so no DNA is shown, and the CDR3 is as TCRdb lists it. V and J are TRBV4-2 and TRBJ2-7; TRBD2 reflects the table's D call only, with no check against the DNA. A total of 12 residues make up the CDR3, ends included. Germline values: CDR1 LGHNA, CDR2 YNFKEQ. The CDR3 region is CASSQVGEGAYF.

The chain employs TRBV27 and TRBJ2-3; D not certain. This CDR3 is 21 amino acids long. Germline V CDR1 and CDR2: MNHEY, SMNVEV (reference sequence). V was shortened by 5 bases and J by 0 bases, with 30 bases between the two germline ends. The CDR3 loop is CASSAQAQDLTATSSTDTQYF. DNA for the CDR3: TGTGCCAGCAGTGCCCAAGCCCAAGATTTGACTGCCACCTCTAGCACAGATACGCAGTATTTT.

V and J are TRBV5-1 and TRBJ2-7; 12 bases match TRBD1. Per the germline V gene, CDR1 is SGHRS and CDR2 is YFSETQ. V was clipped by 4 bases and J by 5 bases; unmatched bases: 4. This CDR3 is built from 14 residues. The CDR3 nucleotides read TGCGCCAGCAGCAAGGGACAGGGGGCCGACGAGCAGTACTTC. Translation: CASSKGQGADEQYF.

The gene calls are TRBV28 and TRBJ1-2; maybe TRBD1 (5 bases). V was shortened by 3 bases and J by 7 bases, with 12 bases between the two germline ends. CDR3 length: 13 amino acids. In germline, CDR1 is MDHEN, CDR2 SYDVKM. The CDR3 sequence: CASSLTDFSGYTF. DNA of the CDR3: TGTGCCAGCAGTTTGACAGATTTTTCTGGCTACACCTTC.

This chain links TRBV29-1 with TRBJ2-7; the D gene is possibly TRBD1 (6 bases). This CDR3 has 12 amino acids. The ends were cut back, 4 bases at V and 5 bases at J, with 12 bases in the middle. From germline, CDR1 is SQVTM and CDR2 ANQGSEA. The CDR3 loop is CSVVPGVNEQYF. The CDR3 DNA reads as TGCAGCGTTGTCCCAGGGGTTAACGAGCAGTACTTC.

The chain has TRBV5-1 and TRBJ2-3; TRBD2 matches 14 bases. The CDR3 runs to 18 residues. Germline trimming cut 4 bases from V and 0 bases from J; bases unmatched to any gene: 7. Germline assignment: CDR1 SGHRS and CDR2 YFSETQ. DNA of the CDR3: TGCGCCAGCAGCCGCGGACTAGCGGGGGGCCTTAGCACAGATACGCAGTATTTT. Translating it yields CASSRGLAGGLSTDTQYF. The entire variable domain, with the rest obtained from reference TRBV5-1 and TRBJ2-3, is as follows: KAGVTQTPRYLIKTRGQQVTLSCSPISGHRSVSWYQQTPGQGLQFLFEYFSETQRNKGNFPGRFSGRQFSNSRSEMNVSTLELGDSALYLCASSRGLAGGLSTDTQYFGPGTRLTVL.

The rearrangement links TRBV5-1 to TRBJ2-2; TRBD2 aligns across 9 bases. Germline CDR1 is SGHRS and CDR2 is YFSETQ. With 4 bases clipped from V and 8 bases from J, the junction kept 12 bases outside the gene matches. CDR3 length: 16 amino acids. CDR3 DNA sequence: TGCGCCAGCAGCCCGGGGAATAGCGGGAGATCGGGGGAGCTGTTTTTT. Translation: CASSPGNSGRSGELFF.

The CDR3 loop is CASSQAGLSSYEQYF. The CDR3 DNA reads TGCGCCAGCAGCCAGGCGGGACTTTCCTCCTACGAGCAGTACTTC. The gene calls are TRBV4-1 and TRBJ2-7; possible D gene TRBD2, 6 bases. From germline, CDR1 is MGHRA and CDR2 YSYEKL. This CDR3 region has 15 residues. V shed 3 bases and J shed 0 bases, with 12 bases lying between them.

The V gene is TRBV5-6, the J gene TRBJ1-3, with D hard to call. CDR3 length: 15 residues. Looked up from germline, CDR1 is SGHDT and CDR2 is YYEEEE. V lost 0 bases to trimming and J lost 0 bases, with 7 bases between them. CDR3 nucleotides: TGTGCCAGCAGCTTGGACGTGAGCTCTGGAAACACCATATATTTT. Translating gives CASSLDVSSGNTIYF.

The DNA of the CDR3 is TGTGCCATCAGAGATCCCGGGACAGGGAGAAATGGCTACACCTTC. Encoded protein: CAIRDPGTGRNGYTF. This rearrangement joins TRBV10-3 to TRBJ1-2, with 9 bases lining up with TRBD1. The V and J ends lost 6 bases and 6 bases, in that order; junction bases with no gene match: 11. The length of the CDR3 is 15 residues. CDR1 is ENHRY, CDR2 SYGVKD, per germline.

The rearrangement links TRBV27 to TRBJ1-2; tentatively, D is TRBD1 (5 bases). Germline V gives CDR1 MNHEY, CDR2 SMNVEV (reference sequence). The CDR3 is 16 residues long. Trimming removed 8 bases at V and 4 bases at J, with 23 bases between. The CDR3 DNA sequence: TGTGCCAGCGCCGTCCCACCCAGGGAATTCGGCTATGGCTACACCTTC. This encodes CASAVPPREFGYGYTF.

The chain recombines TRBV27 with TRBJ2-3; the D gene is possibly TRBD2 (7 bases). V was clipped by 4 bases and J by 4 bases, with 15 bases between them. CDR1 MNHEY and CDR2 SMNVEV come from the germline V gene (reference sequence). The CDR3 totals 15 residues. DNA of the CDR3: TGTGCCAGCAGTTCCCCATGGGGGGGCGCAGATACGCAGTATTTT. It translates to CASSSPWGGADTQYF.

V usage is TRBV25-1 and J usage is TRBJ1-4; D is uncertain. V was clipped by 3 bases and J by 7 bases, with 3 bases between them. Germline-derived CDR1 and CDR2 are MGHDK and SYGVNS. CDR3 length: 11 amino acids. CDR3 in amino acids: CASSDFEKLFF. Here the CDR3 DNA reads TGTGCCAGCAGTGACTTTGAAAAACTGTTTTTT.

The chain recombines TRBV28 with TRBJ2-7; 7 bases fit TRBD2. Looked up from germline, CDR1 is MDHEN and CDR2 is SYDVKM. The length of the CDR3 is 14 residues. J lost 3 bases, V lost 6 bases, and 8 bases had no gene match. CDR3 nucleotides: TGTGCCAGCAGCTCTTCAGCGGGGCTCTACGAGCAGTACTTC. Protein: CASSSSAGLYEQYF.

This clone was found a few times. The gene calls are TRBV4-3 and TRBJ2-7, with TRBD1 matching 12 bases. J gave up 9 bases and V 4 bases, and 13 bases lay outside the gene matches. Germline values: CDR1 LGHNA, CDR2 YSLEER. This CDR3 is built from 16 residues. CDR3 protein: CASSREPGQGAGVQYF. CDR3 nucleotides: TGCGCCAGCAGCCGCGAACCGGGACAGGGGGCAGGAGTGCAGTACTTC.

The rearrangement joins TRBV7-2 to TRBJ2-7, with TRBD1 matching 8 bases. The junction had 2 bases not matched to a gene; V was cut back by 2 bases and J by 2 bases. Germline values: CDR1 SGHTA, CDR2 FQGNSA. The CDR3 runs 14 residues. CDR3 bases: TGTGCCAGCAGCTTAAGGACAGGGACCTACGAGCAGTACTTC. Encoded protein: CASSLRTGTYEQYF.